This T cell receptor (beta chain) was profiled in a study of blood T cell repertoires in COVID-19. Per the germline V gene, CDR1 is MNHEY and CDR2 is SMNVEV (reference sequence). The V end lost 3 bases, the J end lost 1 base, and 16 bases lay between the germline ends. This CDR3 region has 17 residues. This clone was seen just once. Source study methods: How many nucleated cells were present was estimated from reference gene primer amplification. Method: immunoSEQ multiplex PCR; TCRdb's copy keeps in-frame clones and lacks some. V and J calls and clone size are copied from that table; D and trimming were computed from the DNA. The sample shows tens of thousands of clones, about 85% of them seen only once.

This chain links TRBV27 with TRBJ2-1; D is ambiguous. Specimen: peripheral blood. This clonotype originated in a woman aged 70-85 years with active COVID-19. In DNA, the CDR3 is TGTGCCAGCAGTTTTTGGGCTACCCCCGGATCCTACAATGAGCAGTTCTTC. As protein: CASSFWATPGSYNEQFF.